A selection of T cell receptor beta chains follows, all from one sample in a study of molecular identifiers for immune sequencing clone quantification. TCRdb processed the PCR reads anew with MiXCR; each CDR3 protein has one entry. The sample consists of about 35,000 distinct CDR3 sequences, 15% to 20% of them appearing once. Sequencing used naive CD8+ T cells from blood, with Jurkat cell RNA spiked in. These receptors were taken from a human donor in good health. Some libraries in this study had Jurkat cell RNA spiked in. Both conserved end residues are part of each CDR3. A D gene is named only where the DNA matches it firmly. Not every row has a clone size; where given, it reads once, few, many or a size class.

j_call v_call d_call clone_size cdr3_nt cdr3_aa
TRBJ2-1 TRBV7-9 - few TGTGCCAGCAGCTTTGCTGACTACAATGAGCAGTTCTTC CASSFADYNEQFF
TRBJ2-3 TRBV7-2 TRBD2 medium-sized TGTGCCAGCGAGAATATACGGGAGGGCCTCGATACGCAGTATTTT CASENIREGLDTQYF
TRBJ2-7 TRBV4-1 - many TGCGCCAGCAGCCCCCCTGCCGTTTACGAGCAGTACTTC CASSPPAVYEQYF
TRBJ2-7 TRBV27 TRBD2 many TGTGCCAGCAGTTATAGCGGGAGAGGCTACGAGCAGTACTTC CASSYSGRGYEQYF
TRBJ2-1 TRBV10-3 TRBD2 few TGTGCCATCAGTGGGGGGGGGGGGGAGATCCGCTATGAGCAGTTCTTC CAISGGGGEIRYEQFF
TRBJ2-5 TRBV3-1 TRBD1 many TGTGCCAGCAGCCAAGACTTCTGGGGACAGGGTCGGCAAGAGACCCAGTACTTC CASSQDFWGQGRQETQYF
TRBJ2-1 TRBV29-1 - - TGCAGCGTTGTAGGCAGTCAGTTTCCTAATGAGCAGTTCTTC CSVVGSQFPNEQFF
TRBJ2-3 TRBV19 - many TGTGCCAGTAGTATACTGATATCTAGCACAGATACGCAGTATTTT CASSILISSTDTQYF
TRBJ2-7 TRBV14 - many TGTGCCAGCAGCCTGTCGGCGTCGAGCTCCTACGAGCAGTACTTC CASSLSASSSYEQYF
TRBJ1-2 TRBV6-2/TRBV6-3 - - TGTGCCAGCAGTTACTTGAGTCGACTTGGATCGGGCTACACCTTC CASSYLSRLGSGYTF
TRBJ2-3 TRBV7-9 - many TGTGCCAGCAGCTTACGGGATATGGGTAGCACAGATACGCAGTATTTT CASSLRDMGSTDTQYF
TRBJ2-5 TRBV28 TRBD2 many TGTGCCAGCAGTCCAGGACTAGCGACGGAGACCCAGTACTTC CASSPGLATETQYF
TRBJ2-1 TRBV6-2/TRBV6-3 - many TGTGCCAGCAGTTACTCTGGTCCGGGGGCCAATGAGCAGTTCTTC CASSYSGPGANEQFF
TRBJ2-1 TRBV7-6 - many TGTGCCAGCAGCTTAGCTCTAGCAAGTGAGCAGTTCTTC CASSLALASEQFF
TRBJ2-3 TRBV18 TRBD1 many TGTGCCAGCTCAGCCCGGGACAGACTCGTGGATACGCAGTATTTT CASSARDRLVDTQYF
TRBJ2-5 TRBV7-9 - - TGTGCCAGCACCCTCGGGGGGCCGCAAGAGACCCAGTACTTC CASTLGGPQETQYF
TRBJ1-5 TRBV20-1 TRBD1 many TGCAGTGCTAGAGGGTCTTTCGGGACAGGGGTTTTGAGCAATCAGCCCCAGCATTTT CSARGSFGTGVLSNQPQHF
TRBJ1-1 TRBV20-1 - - TGCAGTGCTGGTGGCGGGACTTCCACTGAAGCTTTCTTT CSAGGGTSTEAFF
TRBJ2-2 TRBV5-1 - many TGCGCCAGCAGCTTTAAGGAGCCCCTCGTAACGAACACCGGGGAGCTGTTTTTT CASSFKEPLVTNTGELFF
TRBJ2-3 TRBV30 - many TGTGCCTGGAATCCGTCGACAGGAAGCACAGATACGCAGTATTTT CAWNPSTGSTDTQYF
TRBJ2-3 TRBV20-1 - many TGCAGTGCTAGAGATGACCGGAAGGATACGCGGTATTTT CSARDDRKDTRYF
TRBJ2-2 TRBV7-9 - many TGTGCCAGCAGCTTAGTTCCCGCAGACACCGGGGAGCTGTTTTTT CASSLVPADTGELFF
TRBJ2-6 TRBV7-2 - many TGTGCCAGCAGCCCGCTCCAGGCAGGGTCTTCTGGGGCCAACGTCCTGACTTTC CASSPLQAGSSGANVLTF
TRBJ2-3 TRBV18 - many TGTGCCAGCTCACCACCCCAGGGGAGGACAGATACGCAGTATTTT CASSPPQGRTDTQYF
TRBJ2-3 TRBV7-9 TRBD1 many TGTGCCAGCAGCCCGACGGACAGGGAGGATACGCAGTATTTT CASSPTDREDTQYF
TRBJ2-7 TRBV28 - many TGTGCCAGCAGTTCTGCAGGGAAGGACGAGCAGTACTTC CASSSAGKDEQYF
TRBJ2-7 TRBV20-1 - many TGCAGTGCTAGAGATCTGCAGGGTACTCTACGTGAGCAGTACTTC CSARDLQGTLREQYF
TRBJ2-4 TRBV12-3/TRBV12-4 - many TGTGCCAGCAGTTCGACGACCAAAAACATTCAGTACTTC CASSSTTKNIQYF
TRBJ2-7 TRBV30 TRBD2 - TGTGCCTTGACCGGTAGCGGGTACGAGCAGTACTTC CALTGSGYEQYF
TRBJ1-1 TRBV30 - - TGTGCCTGGGGCCTCGGAGGTAACACTGAAGCTTTCTTT CAWGLGGNTEAFF
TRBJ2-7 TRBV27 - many TGTGCCAGCAGTTTATCGACGGCCTCCTACGAGCAGTACTTC CASSLSTASYEQYF
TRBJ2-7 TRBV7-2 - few TGTGCCAGCAGCTTTGGGGGGGCGGGGGTTGGCGAGCAGTACTTC CASSFGGAGVGEQYF
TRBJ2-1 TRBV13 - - TGTGCCAGCAGCAGGACTACCGACAATGAGCAGTTCTTC CASSRTTDNEQFF
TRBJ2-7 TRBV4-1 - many TGCGCCAGCAGCCAAGGGCAGGGCGACGAGCAGTACTTC CASSQGQGDEQYF
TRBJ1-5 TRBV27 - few TGTGCCAGCAGTTTATATTGGGACGTGGGAGACAATCAGCCCCAGCATTTT CASSLYWDVGDNQPQHF
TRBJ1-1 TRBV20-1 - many TGCGCAACTCAGGGGAGGGGGAACACTGAAGCTTTCTTT CATQGRGNTEAFF
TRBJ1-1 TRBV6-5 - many TGTGCCAGCAGTTACTCGGCTGGGGCTGAAGCTTTCTTT CASSYSAGAEAFF
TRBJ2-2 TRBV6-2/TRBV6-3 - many TGTGCCAGCAGTCTTCAGGGGACGGCCGGGGAGCTGTTTTTT CASSLQGTAGELFF
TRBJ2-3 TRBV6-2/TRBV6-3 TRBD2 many TGTGCCAGCAGTTACTCGGCTAGCGGGAGGGCCGAAGATACGCAGTATTTT CASSYSASGRAEDTQYF
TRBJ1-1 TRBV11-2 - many TGTGCCAGCAGCTTAACTGACCAGGGGTTGTGGACTGAAGCTTTCTTT CASSLTDQGLWTEAFF
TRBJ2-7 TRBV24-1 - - TGTGCCACCAGTGACCCGACAGTGAACAGCTCCTACGAGCAGTACTTC CATSDPTVNSSYEQYF
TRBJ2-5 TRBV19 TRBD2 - TGTGCCAGTAGGCCCGGGGGGGGAGAGACCCAGTACTTC CASRPGGGETQYF
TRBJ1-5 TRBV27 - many TGTGCCAGCAGTTTACTTAGCAATCAGCCCCAGCATTTT CASSLLSNQPQHF
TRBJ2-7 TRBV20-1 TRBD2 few TGCAGTGCTAGCGTGGCAGGGACTAGCGGGATCTACGAGCAGTACTTC CSASVAGTSGIYEQYF
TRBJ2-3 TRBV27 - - TGTGCCAGCGCGAGGTTCCCAGATACGCAGTATTTT CASARFPDTQYF
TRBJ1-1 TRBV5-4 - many TGTGCCAGCAGCTTGGGAGGGCAGGCTTTCTTT CASSLGGQAFF
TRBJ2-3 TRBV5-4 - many TGTGCCAGCAGCTTTGCAGGCCCCTACACAGATACGCAGTATTTT CASSFAGPYTDTQYF
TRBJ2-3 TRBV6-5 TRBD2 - TGCGCCAGCAGTTACGATGAGCGGGGAACAGATCCGCAGTATTTT CASSYDERGTDPQYF
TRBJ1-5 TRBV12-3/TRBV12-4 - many TGTGCCAGCAGTTTAGGGGAATCAGGGTCCCCCCAGCATTTT CASSLGESGSPQHF
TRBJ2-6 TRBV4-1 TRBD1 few TGCGCCAGCAGCCAAACGACAGGGGGCGCTGGGGCCATCGCCCTGACTTTC CASSQTTGGAGAIALTF
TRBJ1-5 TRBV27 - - TGTGCCAGCAGGACCGACGGGGGGGTAAGCAATCAGCCCCAGCATTTT CASRTDGGVSNQPQHF
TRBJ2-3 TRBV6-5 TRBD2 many TGTGCCAGCAGCGTAACGCGGCGGGGGGGCACAGATACGCAGTATTTT CASSVTRRGGTDTQYF
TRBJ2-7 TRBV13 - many TGTGCCAGCAGCTTCGCTGAGAACTACGAGCAGTACTTC CASSFAENYEQYF
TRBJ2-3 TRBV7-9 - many TGTGCCAGCAGCGTCAGCGGAACTAGCACAGATACGCAGTATTTT CASSVSGTSTDTQYF